Listed below are T cell receptor beta chains from one sample, sequenced in a study of shared clonotypes between healthy human individuals. The data were produced by immunoSEQ multiplex PCR, yet TCRdb's version contains in-frame clones alone and is incomplete. The profile shows 2.5 million or so clones, just over 90% of them singletons. The sequencing sample was made of naive CD4+ T cells sorted from blood. All receptors come from a young man in good health. The CDR3 runs from the conserved cysteine through the conserved F or W. The D gene is left open where the match is weak. Size is omitted from some rows. Given values are once, few, many or a class for expanded clones.

>TRBV11-2|TRBD2|TRBJ2-1|.
TGTGCCAGCAGCTTGATGATAGCGGGAGGGATCAATGAGCAGTTCTTC
CASSLMIAGGINEQFF
>TRBV4-1|.|TRBJ1-4|.
TGCGCCAGCAGCCTGGGGTCGGTAAATGAAAAACTGTTTTTT
CASSLGSVNEKLFF
>TRBV7-2|.|TRBJ2-5|.
TGTGCCAGCAGCTTAGAGTGGGGCTCACAAGAGACCCAGTACTTC
CASSLEWGSQETQYF
>TRBV7-2|.|TRBJ2-7|.
TGTGCCAGCAGCTCATCCGGGACAAGCTCCTACGAGCAGTACTTC
CASSSSGTSSYEQYF
>TRBV7-9|.|TRBJ1-6|.
TGTGCCAGCAGCCTGGACCCTAATTCACCCCTCCACTTT
CASSLDPNSPLHF
>TRBV2|.|TRBJ2-5|.
TGTGCCAGCAGTCCGAGACAGACCCATCAAGAGACCCAGTACTTC
CASSPRQTHQETQYF
>TRBV6-5|.|TRBJ1-5|once
TGTGCCAGCTGCGGGGGCCCCAGGCAGCCCCAGCATTTT
CASCGGPRQPQHF
>TRBV2|.|TRBJ2-3|.
TGTGCCAGCAGTGTAGGGCGAGATACGCAGTATTTT
CASSVGRDTQYF
>TRBV6-1|.|TRBJ2-5|.
TGTGCCAGCAGCGACAGAACTCAAGAGACCCAGTACTTC
CASSDRTQETQYF
>TRBV6-6|TRBD1|TRBJ1-4|.
TGTGCCAGCAGCTGGTCAGGGGGCAAACTGTTTTTT
CASSWSGGKLFF
>TRBV10-3|TRBD2|TRBJ2-7|.
TGTGCCATCACTCCGGGACTAGAGGTCTCCGAGCAGTACTTC
CAITPGLEVSEQYF
>TRBV7-6|.|TRBJ2-3|once
TGTGCCAGCAGCCCCAGCGCCTCGGCGCCAGATACGCAGTATTTT
CASSPSASAPDTQYF
>TRBV5-1|.|TRBJ2-2|once
TGCGCCAGCATTACCCTCCCTGGGGCGGCAACCGGGGAGCTGTTTTTT
CASITLPGAATGELFF
>TRBV30|.|TRBJ1-1|.
TGTGCCTGGGTATCATGGGGGGGCGTCACTGAAGCTTTCTTT
CAWVSWGGVTEAFF
>TRBV4-3|.|TRBJ1-2|.
TGCGCCAGCAGCCAAGACCCGGCGGCCAACTATGGCTACACCTTC
CASSQDPAANYGYTF
>TRBV2|.|TRBJ1-3|.
TGTGCCTCCCGGGGGACCGCCGGGACCATATATTTT
CASRGTAGTIYF
>TRBV29-1|.|TRBJ2-7|.
TGCAGCGTTGAAGTGCAGGGGACCTACGAGCAGTACTTC
CSVEVQGTYEQYF
>TRBV5-1|TRBD1|TRBJ1-1|.
TGCGCCAGCAGCGGACAGGGGCTGGCTGAAGCTTTCTTT
CASSGQGLAEAFF
>TRBV4-1|.|TRBJ2-7|.
TGCGCCAGCAGCCAAGTGGCCCTTCTCCCCTACGAGCAGTACTTC
CASSQVALLPYEQYF
>TRBV6-1|.|TRBJ1-5|.
TGTGCCAGCAGTGATTTATATCAGCCCCAGCATTTT
CASSDLYQPQHF
>TRBV7-2|.|TRBJ2-6|once
TGTGCCAGCAGCTTAGAACCTTTCGATCCACCCTCTGGGGCCAACGTCCTGACTTTC
CASSLEPFDPPSGANVLTF
>TRBV2|.|TRBJ1-5|once
TGTGCCAGCAAGCAGGGGTCGGGGCAGCCCCAGCATTTT
CASKQGSGQPQHF
>TRBV5-6|.|TRBJ1-4|.
TGTGCCAGCAGCTCGAACACTGCAACTAATGAAAAACTGTTTTTT
CASSSNTATNEKLFF
>TRBV11-2|.|TRBJ2-1|once
TGTGCCAGCAGCCCTAACAGGGTGGGACACAATGAGCAGTTCTTC
CASSPNRVGHNEQFF
>TRBV10-2|.|TRBJ1-1|.
TGCGCCAGCAGTGACCTTCGCACCGCGAACACTGAAGCTTTCTTT
CASSDLRTANTEAFF
>TRBV9|TRBD1|TRBJ1-6|.
TGTGCCAGCAGCGCCGGGACAGCTAATTCACCCCTCCACTTT
CASSAGTANSPLHF
>TRBV4-2|.|TRBJ2-3|.
TGTGCCAGCAGCCAAGTTCCCGAGGGGGGGGCAGTAACAGATACGCAGTATTTT
CASSQVPEGGAVTDTQYF
>TRBV19|TRBD2|TRBJ2-7|.
TGTGCCAGTAGTATCGCAACGGGGGGTCGGTACGAGCAGTACTTC
CASSIATGGRYEQYF
>TRBV19|TRBD1|TRBJ2-3|.
TGTGCCAGTAGTACCGGACAGGCTATAACAGATACGCAGTATTTT
CASSTGQAITDTQYF
>TRBV19|.|TRBJ2-6|.
TGTGCCAGTAGTCTCCCGGGTACTGGGGCCAACGTCCTGACTTTC
CASSLPGTGANVLTF
>TRBV7-9|.|TRBJ2-3|.
TGTGCCAGCAGCCTCCCCGGGACTCCATACTTCCCAGATACGCAGTATTTT
CASSLPGTPYFPDTQYF
>TRBV28|.|TRBJ1-3|.
TGTGCCAGCAGTTCCGGGACAAGCTCTGGAAACACCATATATTTT
CASSSGTSSGNTIYF
>TRBV6-1|TRBD1|TRBJ1-2|.
TGTGCCAGCAGTGAAGCTTGGACAGGGCGGCGCTCTGGCTACACCTTC
CASSEAWTGRRSGYTF
>TRBV10-3|TRBD1|TRBJ2-2|.
TGTGCCATCAGCTCGGACAGGGGGACCGGGGAGCTGTTTTTT
CAISSDRGTGELFF
>TRBV5-3|TRBD2|TRBJ2-1|.
TGTGCCAGAAGCTGCGCTCGACTAGCCTATGAGCAGTTCTTC
CARSCARLAYEQFF
>TRBV7-9|.|TRBJ2-3|.
TGTGCCAGCAGTAGTCTTTTTACCAGCACAGATACGCAGTATTTT
CASSSLFTSTDTQYF
>TRBV7-9|.|TRBJ1-4|.
TGTGCCAGCAGCTTAGCCTTTGGGGACGCGAACGAAAAACTGTTTTTT
CASSLAFGDANEKLFF
>TRBV6-1|.|TRBJ1-2|.
TGTGCCAGCAGTCGAGGACACTATGGCTACACCTTC
CASSRGHYGYTF
>TRBV28|.|TRBJ1-3|.
TGTGCCAGCAGTTCACAGGGAAACACCATATATTTT
CASSSQGNTIYF
>TRBV5-1|.|TRBJ2-2|.
TGCGCCAGCAGCTTGGAAGCTACCACCGGGGAGCTGTTTTTT
CASSLEATTGELFF
>TRBV30|.|TRBJ1-4|.
TGTGCCTGGAGTGTAGACAGGATGCCAGGGGATGAAAAACTGTTTTTT
CAWSVDRMPGDEKLFF
>TRBV30|TRBD1|TRBJ1-3|.
TGTGCCTGGAGTGCGGGACAGTCTACCTCTGGAAACACCATATATTTT
CAWSAGQSTSGNTIYF
>TRBV7-9|.|TRBJ2-7|once
TGTGCCAGCAGCCCAGGACCACTATACGAGCAGTACTTC
CASSPGPLYEQYF
>TRBV7-8|.|TRBJ2-5|once
TGTGCCAGCAGCTTAGTTTGGAGGGCTCAAGAGACCCAGTACTTC
CASSLVWRAQETQYF
>TRBV9|TRBD1|TRBJ1-5|.
TGTGCCAGCAGCGTAACAGGGGGTGGCAATCAGCCCCAGCATTTT
CASSVTGGGNQPQHF
>TRBV2|.|TRBJ2-2|.
TGTGCCAGCAGTACTCAGGGTTCCGGGGAGCTGTTTTTT
CASSTQGSGELFF
>TRBV18|TRBD2|TRBJ2-1|.
TGTGCCAGCTCACCACTGGGACTAGCGGATTACAATGAGCAGTTCTTC
CASSPLGLADYNEQFF
>TRBV19|.|TRBJ1-6|.
TGTGCCAGTAGAACAGGGAATTCACCCCTCCACTTT
CASRTGNSPLHF
>TRBV10-3|.|TRBJ1-5|.
TGTGCCATCAGTGCGGGACTGGGGAATCAGCCCCAGCATTTT
CAISAGLGNQPQHF
>TRBV7-3|.|TRBJ2-2|.
TGTGCCAGCAGCCCCGGATGGACCACTCACACCGGGGAGCTGTTTTTT
CASSPGWTTHTGELFF
>TRBV19|TRBD1|TRBJ1-5|few
TGTGCCAGTAGTGGACAGGGACCCAATCAGCCCCAGCATTTT
CASSGQGPNQPQHF
>TRBV7-2|.|TRBJ2-5|.
TGTGCCAGCAGCTTAGGGCGCCTAGTGGGAGAGACCCAGTACTTC
CASSLGRLVGETQYF
>TRBV27|.|TRBJ1-2|.
TGTGCCAGCCGACGCGACCAAACCAGGGTTGGCTACACCTTC
CASRRDQTRVGYTF
>TRBV7-9|.|TRBJ1-1|.
TGTGCCAGCAGCAACAGGGACACGGATAACACTGAAGCTTTCTTT
CASSNRDTDNTEAFF
>TRBV5-1|TRBD2|TRBJ2-3|.
TGCGCCAGCAGCCCCGTCGCGTCCCAAGCGGGAGGGATAGCAGATACGCAGTATTTT
CASSPVASQAGGIADTQYF